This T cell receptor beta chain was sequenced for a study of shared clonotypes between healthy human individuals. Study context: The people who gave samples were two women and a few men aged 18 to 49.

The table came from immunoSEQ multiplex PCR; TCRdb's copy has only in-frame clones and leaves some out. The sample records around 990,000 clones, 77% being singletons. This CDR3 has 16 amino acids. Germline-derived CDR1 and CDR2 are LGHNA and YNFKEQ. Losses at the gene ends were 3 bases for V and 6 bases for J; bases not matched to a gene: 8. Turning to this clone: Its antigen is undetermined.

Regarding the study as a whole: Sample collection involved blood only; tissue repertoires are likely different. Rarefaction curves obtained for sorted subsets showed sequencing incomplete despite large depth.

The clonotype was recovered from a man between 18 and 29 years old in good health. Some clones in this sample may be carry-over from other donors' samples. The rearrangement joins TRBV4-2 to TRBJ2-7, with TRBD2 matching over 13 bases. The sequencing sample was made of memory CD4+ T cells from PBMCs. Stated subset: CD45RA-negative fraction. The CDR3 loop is CASSHLLAGGPREQYF. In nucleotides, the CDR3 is TGTGCCAGCAGCCACCTACTAGCGGGAGGGCCTCGCGAGCAGTACTTC.